The 24 T cell receptor beta chains presented below share a single source sample, sequenced in a study of blood T cells in healthy people across ages. Together with a sample-barcoded 5' primer, a J-beta primer mix was included in a second PCR lasting roughly 6 to 12 cycles. TCRdb fed the 5' RACE reads into MiXCR, producing one record per CDR3 protein. The sample lists approximately 770,000 distinct CDR3 sequences, more than 45% seen once, with around 20% in the top ten. The specimen sequenced was blood. The receptors come from a man younger than 40 in good health.

This clonotype was detected only a few times. V gene TRBV5-1 combines with J gene TRBJ2-7; the match to TRBD2 covers 8 bases. Germline values: CDR1 SGHRS, CDR2 YFSETQ. The CDR3 spans 14 residues. V dropped 6 bases and J dropped 1; count of bases not matched to a gene: 6. The CDR3 region is CASTSGSQSYEQYF. The DNA of the CDR3 is TGCGCCAGCACGAGCGGGAGCCAATCCTACGAGCAGTACTTC.

The chain employs TRBV5-1 and TRBJ2-1; TRBD1 matches at 8 bases. The germline gives CDR1 SGHRS, CDR2 YFSETQ. The junction had 9 bases not matched to a gene; V was cut back by 2 bases and J by 8 bases. This CDR3 is built from 15 residues. Written as DNA, the CDR3 is TGCGCCAGCAGCTTTTTCGGACAGGGTCTGGATGAGCAGTTCTTC. It translates to CASSFFGQGLDEQFF.

The chain carries TRBV7-2 and TRBJ2-4; TRBD2 agrees at 7 bases. The J call could be wrong; TRBJ2-7 is a better fit for the DNA end. There are 15 residues in the CDR3. In germline, CDR1 is SGHTA, CDR2 FQGNSA. In nucleotides, the CDR3 is TGTGCCAGCAGCCGACTTTTACGGGGGGACTACGAGCAGTACTTC. It yields the protein CASSRLLRGDYEQYF.

The V gene is TRBV9, the J gene TRBJ2-1, with 13 bases aligning to TRBD2. The junction had 9 bases not matched to a gene; V was cut back by 4 bases and J by 5 bases. CDR1 is SGDLS, CDR2 YYNGEE, per germline. This CDR3 region has 17 residues. CDR3 sequence reads: CASSTRLAGGSHNEQFF. The CDR3, as DNA: TGTGCCAGCAGCACCCGACTAGCGGGAGGATCACACAATGAGCAGTTCTTC.

V and J are TRBV28 and TRBJ2-1; D gene unclear. The CDR3 sequence is 12 residues long. Germline CDR1 reads MDHEN; CDR2 reads SYDVKM. V was shortened by 8 bases and J by 10 bases, with 15 bases between the two germline ends. CDR3 in amino acids: CASGPVSKEQFF. CDR3 DNA sequence: TGTGCCAGCGGACCCGTAAGTAAGGAGCAGTTCTTC. Filled out from reference TRBV28 and TRBJ2-1, the complete variable domain reads DVKVTQSSRYLVKRTGEKVFLECVQDMDHENMFWYRQDPGLGLRLIYFSYDVKMKEKGDIPEGYSVSREKKERFSLILESASTNQTSMYLCASGPVSKEQFFGPGTRLTVL.

This clonotype was recorded many times. The DNA of the CDR3 is TGTGCCAGCAGCGTAGTCCAGGGAACGAGGGAGCTGTTTTTT. Protein product: CASSVVQGTRELFF. V is TRBV9 and J is TRBJ2-2, with D maybe TRBD1 (5 bases). Germline CDR1 is SGDLS and CDR2 is YYNGEE. This CDR3 region has 14 residues. V gave up 0 bases and J gave up 9 bases, with 12 bases separating them.

The CDR3 DNA is TGTGCCAGCAGCCAAGCGCGTGAGACCCAGTACTTC. It yields the protein CASSQARETQYF. The chain combines TRBV3-1 with TRBJ2-5; no definite D call. V was pared by 1 base and J by 5 bases, with 5 bases between. Looked up from germline, CDR1 is LGHDT and CDR2 is YNNKEL (reference sequence). This CDR3 comprises 12 residues.

The V call is TRBV6-2 or TRBV6-3, the J call TRBJ2-7, with D perhaps TRBD1 (5 bases). V gave up 7 bases and J gave up 3 bases, with 16 bases separating them. The CDR3 is made up of 14 amino acids. CDR1 is MNHEY, CDR2 SVGEGT, per germline. This chain's CDR3 is CASIHSTGIYEQYF. CDR3 nucleotides: TGTGCCAGCATACATTCCACAGGTATCTACGAGCAGTACTTC.

This chain connects TRBV20-1 to TRBJ2-5; no definite D call. The ends were cut back, 6 bases at V and 4 bases at J, with 3 bases in the middle. Germline loops: CDR1 DFQATT, CDR2 SNEGSKA (reference sequence). The CDR3 contains 9 residues. The CDR3 reads CSATETQYF. The CDR3 DNA follows: TGCAGTGCAACAGAGACCCAGTACTTC.

V is TRBV2 and J is TRBJ2-7; D not certain. The CDR3 is 10 residues long. The germline V and J ends were trimmed by 6 bases and 10 bases, with 10 bases remaining between them. The germline gives CDR1 SNHLY, CDR2 FYNNEI. CDR3 protein: CASRIEAQYF. CDR3 nucleotide sequence: TGTGCCAGCAGGATTGAGGCCCAGTACTTC.

This chain's CDR3 is CASSHQRGGQETQYF. In nucleotides, the CDR3 is TGTGCCAGCAGCCACCAGCGGGGGGGCCAGGAGACCCAGTACTTC. The V call is TRBV3-1, the J call TRBJ2-7; 10 bases agree with TRBD2. Near its end, the DNA agrees better with TRBJ2-5, so the J call may be wrong. Germline CDR1 and CDR2: LGHDT and YNNKEL (reference sequence). CDR3 length equals 15 residues.

The chain is built from TRBV5-1 and TRBJ2-1; the match to TRBD2 covers 7 bases. The germline V gene has CDR1 SGHRS and CDR2 YFSETQ. V gave up 6 bases and J gave up 0 bases; unmatched junction bases: 6. The CDR3 is 15 amino acids. The CDR3 sequence is CASMGGGFSYNEQFF. In DNA, the CDR3 is TGCGCCAGCATGGGCGGGGGATTCTCCTACAATGAGCAGTTCTTC.

This chain connects TRBV3-1 to TRBJ2-7; D is uncertain. Germline CDR1 LGHDT, CDR2 YNNKEL (reference sequence). Trimming left V 1 base short and J 0 bases short, with 4 bases between. The length of the CDR3 is 13 residues. DNA for the CDR3: TGTGCCAGCAGCCAAGTTGACTCCTACGAGCAGTACTTC. Its protein is CASSQVDSYEQYF.

The chain uses TRBV6-2 or TRBV6-3 and TRBJ1-1; D may be TRBD1 (5 bases). V lost 5 bases to trimming and J lost 8 bases, with 12 bases between them. CDR3 length equals 12 residues. CDR1 and CDR2 from the germline V gene are MNHEY and SVGEGT. In DNA, the CDR3 is TGTGCCAGCAGTCATCAGGGTCCAGAAGCTTTCTTT. Protein product: CASSHQGPEAFF.

The chain is built from TRBV11-2 and TRBJ2-1; TRBD2 might be the D (6 bases). This CDR3 is 15 amino acids long. V lost 2 bases and J lost 3, with 11 bases in between. Looked up from germline, CDR1 is SGHAT and CDR2 is FQNNGV. Written as DNA, the CDR3 is TGTGCCAGCAGCTTAACTAGCAGGAGCTACAATGAGCAGTTCTTC. Translating gives CASSLTSRSYNEQFF. The full variable domain, rest sourced from reference TRBV11-2 and TRBJ2-1, is EAGVAQSPRYKIIEKRQSVAFWCNPISGHATLYWYQQILGQGPKLLIQFQNNGVVDDSQLPKDRFSAERLKGVDSTLKIQPAKLEDSAVYLCASSLTSRSYNEQFFGPGTRLTVL.

This clonotype was seen a handful of times. V is TRBV7-2 and J is TRBJ2-5, with D unclear. V lost 1 base to trimming and J lost 5 bases, with 11 bases between them. This CDR3 is 14 amino acids long. CDR1 and CDR2 from the germline V gene are SGHTA and FQGNSA. Written as DNA, the CDR3 is TGTGCCAGCAGCTTAGGGGTAGACGGGGAGACCCAGTACTTC. This translates into CASSLGVDGETQYF. Variable domain in full (rest from reference TRBV7-2 and TRBJ2-5): GAGVSQSPSNKVTEKGKDVELRCDPISGHTALYWYRQSLGQGLEFLIYFQGNSAPDKSGLPSDRFSAERTGGSVSTLTIQRTQQEDSAVYLCASSLGVDGETQYFGPGTRLLVL.

The chain joins TRBV20-1 to TRBJ1-2; perhaps TRBD1 as D (6 bases). The V gene's germline CDR1 is DFQATT and CDR2 SNEGSKA (reference sequence). Trimming removed 6 bases at V and 2 bases at J, with 13 bases between. The CDR3 has 13 residues. The CDR3 is CSAPQGLNYGYTF. CDR3 nucleotides: TGCAGTGCACCTCAGGGGCTGAACTATGGCTACACCTTC.

CDR3 region: CASSRLGARQETQYF. The CDR3 DNA reads as TGTGCCAGCAGTCGACTGGGGGCCCGACAAGAGACCCAGTACTTC. The genes are TRBV7-2 and TRBJ2-5; a possible D gene is TRBD1 (6 bases). The V end was cut by 6 bases, the J end by 2 bases, with 16 bases between. The CDR3 consists of 15 residues. CDR1 and CDR2 (germline): SGHTA, FQGNSA.

The chain couples TRBV15 to TRBJ1-2; perhaps TRBD1 as D (5 bases). V lost 0 bases and J 8 bases, leaving 16 bases between the germline ends. The CDR3 has 15 amino acids. Looked up from germline, CDR1 is LNHNV and CDR2 is YYDKDF (reference sequence). The CDR3 nucleotides are TGTGCCACCAGCAGAGATCGGTCACTTACAGGCGGCTACACCTTC. Translation: CATSRDRSLTGGYTF.

This clonotype was observed a handful of times. This chain uses TRBV28 with TRBJ2-7, with 8 nucleotides matching TRBD1. In germline, CDR1 is MDHEN, CDR2 SYDVKM. The CDR3 loop spans 15 amino acids. J was trimmed by 5 bases and V by 6 bases; bases with no gene match: 12. For the CDR3, the DNA is TGTGCCAGCAGCCTCAGGGGGACAGGTCTCAACGAGCAGTACTTC. Protein product: CASSLRGTGLNEQYF.

J is TRBJ2-1 and V is TRBV7-2; D not certain. CDR1 is SGHTA, CDR2 FQGNSA, per germline. The ends were cut back, 1 base at V and 6 bases at J, with 7 bases in the middle. This CDR3 has 13 residues. CDR3 bases: TGTGCCAGCAGCTTAGGAGGATTCAATGAGCAGTTCTTC. It is translated as CASSLGGFNEQFF.

To note about this clonotype: Just one base apart from a much larger clone, this may be a read error. This rearrangement joins TRBV7-6 to TRBJ1-1, with TRBD1 as a possible D gene (5 bases). The CDR3 covers 12 residues. CDR1 is SGHVS and CDR2 is FNYEAQ in the germline V gene. The ends were cut back, 8 bases at V and 1 base at J, with 8 bases in the middle. As DNA, the CDR3 is TGTGCCAGCGGACACAAGAACACTGAAGCTTTCTTT. Residues: CASGHKNTEAFF. The whole variable domain, filled in from reference TRBV7-6 and TRBJ1-1, reads GAGVSQSPRYKVTKRGQDVALRCDPISGHVSLYWYRQALGQGPEFLTYFNYEAQQDKSGLPNDRFSAERPEGSISTLTIQRTEQRDSAMYRCASGHKNTEAFFGQGTRLTVV.

The chain joins TRBV12-3 or TRBV12-4 to TRBJ1-1; unclear D gene. The CDR3 covers 12 residues. The V end lost 3 bases, the J end lost 5 bases, and 7 bases lay between the germline ends. CDR3 residues: CASSLSRTEAFF. The CDR3 DNA reads as TGTGCCAGCAGTTTGTCGCGTACTGAAGCTTTCTTT.

A few counts support this clonotype. The V call is TRBV6-2 or TRBV6-3, the J call TRBJ2-1, with TRBD2 identical over 8 bases. After removal of 5 bases from V and 10 bases from J, the junction contained 7 bases not matched to a gene. Per germline, CDR1 MNHEY and CDR2 SVGEGT. There are 13 residues in the CDR3. CDR3 nucleotide sequence: TGTGCCAGCAGTCCTACTAGCGGAGTCGAGCAGTTCTTC. Protein sequence: CASSPTSGVEQFF.